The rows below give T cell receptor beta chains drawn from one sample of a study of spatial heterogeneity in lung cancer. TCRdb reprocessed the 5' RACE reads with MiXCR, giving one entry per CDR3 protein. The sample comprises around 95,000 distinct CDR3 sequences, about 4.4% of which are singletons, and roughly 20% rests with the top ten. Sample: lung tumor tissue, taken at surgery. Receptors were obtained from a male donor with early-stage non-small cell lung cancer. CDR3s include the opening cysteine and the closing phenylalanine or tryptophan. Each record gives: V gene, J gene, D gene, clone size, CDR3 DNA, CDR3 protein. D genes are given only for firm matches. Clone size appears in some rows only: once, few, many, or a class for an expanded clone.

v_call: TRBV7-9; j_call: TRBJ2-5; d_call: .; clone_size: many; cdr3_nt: TGTGCCAGCAGCCTTCAACAGGGCTCGGAGACCCAGTACTTC; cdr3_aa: CASSLQQGSETQYF
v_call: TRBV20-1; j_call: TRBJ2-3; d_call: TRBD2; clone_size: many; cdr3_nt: TGCAGTGCTGCCCGGGCGGGAGGTCCCACAGATACGCAGTATTTT; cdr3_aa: CSAARAGGPTDTQYF
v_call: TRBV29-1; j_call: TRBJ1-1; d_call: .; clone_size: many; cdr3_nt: TGCAGCGTTGGTGGGGGGGCGGTGAACACTGAAGCTTTCTTT; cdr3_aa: CSVGGGAVNTEAFF
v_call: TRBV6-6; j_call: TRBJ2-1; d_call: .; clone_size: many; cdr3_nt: TGTGCCACCCTGAGAGGACCCTACAATGAGCAGTTCTTC; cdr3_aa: CATLRGPYNEQFF
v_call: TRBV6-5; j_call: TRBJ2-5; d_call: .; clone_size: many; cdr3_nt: TGTGCCAGCAGTTACTCTGAGGGGGGGGAAGAGACCCAGTACTTC; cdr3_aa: CASSYSEGGEETQYF
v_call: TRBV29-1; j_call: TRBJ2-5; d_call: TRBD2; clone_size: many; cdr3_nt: TGCAGCCACAGACTAGCGGATGGGGAAGAGACCCAGTACTTC; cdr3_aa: CSHRLADGEETQYF
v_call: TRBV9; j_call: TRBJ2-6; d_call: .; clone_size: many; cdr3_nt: TGTGCCAGCGGTTCTGGGGCCAACGTCCTGACTTTC; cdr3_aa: CASGSGANVLTF
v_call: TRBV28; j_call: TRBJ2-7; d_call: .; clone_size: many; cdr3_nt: TGTGCCAGCACCTCTCCAAATAGCGGCTCTGGAGAGCAGTACTTC; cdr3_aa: CASTSPNSGSGEQYF
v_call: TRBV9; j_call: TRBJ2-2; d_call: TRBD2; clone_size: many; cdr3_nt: TGTGCCAGCAGCCGCCCGGGACTAGCGAACACCGGGGAGCTGTTTTTT; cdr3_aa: CASSRPGLANTGELFF
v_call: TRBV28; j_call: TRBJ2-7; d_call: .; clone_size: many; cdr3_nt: TGTGCCAGCAGTACTAGACGTATGCGTAACGAGCAGTACTTC; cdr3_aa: CASSTRRMRNEQYF
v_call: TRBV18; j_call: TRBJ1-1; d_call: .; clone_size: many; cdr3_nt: TGTGCCAGCTCAGTGCAGGCCGGGCAGGGAGGAACTGAAGCTTTCTTT; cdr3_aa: CASSVQAGQGGTEAFF
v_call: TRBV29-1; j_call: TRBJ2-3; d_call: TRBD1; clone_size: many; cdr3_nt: TGCAGCGTTAATAGGGACAGGGGTACAGATACGCAGTATTTT; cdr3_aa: CSVNRDRGTDTQYF
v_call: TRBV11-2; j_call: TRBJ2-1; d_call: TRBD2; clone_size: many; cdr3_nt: TGTGCCAGCAGCTTCAACCTAGCGGGAGCCTACAATGAGCAGTTCTTC; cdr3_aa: CASSFNLAGAYNEQFF
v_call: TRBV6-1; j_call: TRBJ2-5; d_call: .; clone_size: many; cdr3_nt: TGTGCCAGCAGTGATACCTATCTGGGCAAAGAGACCCAGTACTTC; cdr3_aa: CASSDTYLGKETQYF
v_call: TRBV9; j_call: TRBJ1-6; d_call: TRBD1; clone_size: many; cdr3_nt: TGTGCCAGCAGCCAGGGACAGGGGTGGTCACCCCTCCACTTT; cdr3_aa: CASSQGQGWSPLHF
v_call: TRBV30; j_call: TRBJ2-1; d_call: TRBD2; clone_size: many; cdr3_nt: TGTGCCTGGAGTAGTGCTAGCGGGAGCTATGAGCAGTTCTTC; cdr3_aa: CAWSSASGSYEQFF
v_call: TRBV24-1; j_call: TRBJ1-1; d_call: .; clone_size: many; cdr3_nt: TGTGCCACCAGTGATCCGACAACGAACACTGAAGCTTTCTTT; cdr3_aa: CATSDPTTNTEAFF
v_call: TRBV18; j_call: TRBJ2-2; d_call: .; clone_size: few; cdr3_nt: TGTGCCAGCTCACCAAGCCGAGGGGTCGGGGAGCTGTTTTTT; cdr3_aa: CASSPSRGVGELFF
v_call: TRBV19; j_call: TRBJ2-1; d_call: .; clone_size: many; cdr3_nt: TGTGCCAGTATGGGGCTTTGGGGCAATGAGCAGTTCTTC; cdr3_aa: CASMGLWGNEQFF
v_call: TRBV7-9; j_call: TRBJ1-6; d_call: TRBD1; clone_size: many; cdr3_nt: TGTGCCAGCGGTGGACAGGGTGCGGGTTCACCCCTCCACTTT; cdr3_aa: CASGGQGAGSPLHF
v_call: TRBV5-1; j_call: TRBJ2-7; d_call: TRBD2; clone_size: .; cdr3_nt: TGCGCCAGCAGCTCGACCTTAGCGGGAGTGAACGTTCACTACGAGCAGTACTTC; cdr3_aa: CASSSTLAGVNVHYEQYF
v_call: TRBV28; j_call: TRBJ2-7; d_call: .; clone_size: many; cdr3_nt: TGTGCCAGCACCCCAGCGGGACATTCCTACGAGCAGTACTTC; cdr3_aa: CASTPAGHSYEQYF
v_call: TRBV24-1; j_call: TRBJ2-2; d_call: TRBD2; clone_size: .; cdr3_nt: TGTGTCACCAAAGCTAGCGGGAGCACCGGGGAGCTGTTTTTT; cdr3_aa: CVTKASGSTGELFF
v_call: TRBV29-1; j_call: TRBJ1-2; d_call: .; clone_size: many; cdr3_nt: TGCAGCGTTGTCGTAGGGGCGGGGTACACCTTC; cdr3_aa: CSVVVGAGYTF
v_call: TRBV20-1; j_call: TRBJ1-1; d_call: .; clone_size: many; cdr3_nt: TGCAGTGCTAGGGGGAAGGGGAGCGCGACCCTGGTCACTGAAGCTTTCTTT; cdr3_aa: CSARGKGSATLVTEAFF
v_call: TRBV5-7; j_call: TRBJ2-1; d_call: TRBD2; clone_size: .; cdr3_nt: TGTGCCAGCAGCTTGTTTCCGGCTAGCGGGAGGACTGAGCAGTTCTTC; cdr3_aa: CASSLFPASGRTEQFF
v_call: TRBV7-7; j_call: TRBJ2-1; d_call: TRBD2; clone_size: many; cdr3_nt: TGTGCTAGCAGCTTAGCGGGAGCGGCCAGTGAGCAGTTCTTC; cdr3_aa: CASSLAGAASEQFF
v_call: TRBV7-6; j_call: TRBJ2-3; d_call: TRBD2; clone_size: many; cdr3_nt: TGTGCCAGCAGCTTAGACCCCCCACTAGCGGGAGCCACAGATACGCAGTATTTT; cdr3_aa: CASSLDPPLAGATDTQYF
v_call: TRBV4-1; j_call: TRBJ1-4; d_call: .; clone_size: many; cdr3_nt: TGCGCCAGCAGCCAAAAGACTAATGAAAAACTGTTTTTT; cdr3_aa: CASSQKTNEKLFF
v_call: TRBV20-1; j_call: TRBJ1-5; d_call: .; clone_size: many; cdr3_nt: TGCAGTGCTAGCAGTTCGGCAGCAAATAAGCCCCAGCATTTT; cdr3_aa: CSASSSAANKPQHF
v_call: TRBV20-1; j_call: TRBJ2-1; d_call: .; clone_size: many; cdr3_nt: TGCAGTGCTAGAGATCATTTAAGGGGTTCCTACAATGAGCAGTTCTTC; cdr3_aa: CSARDHLRGSYNEQFF
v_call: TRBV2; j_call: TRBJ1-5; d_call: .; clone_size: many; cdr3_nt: TGTGCCAGCTCCCAGGTCAATCAGCCCCAGCATTTT; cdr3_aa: CASSQVNQPQHF
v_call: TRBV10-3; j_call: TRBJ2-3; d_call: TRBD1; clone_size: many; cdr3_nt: TGTGCCATCATAGTCGGTGCAGGGGGTGTTGCAGATACGCAGTATTTT; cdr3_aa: CAIIVGAGGVADTQYF
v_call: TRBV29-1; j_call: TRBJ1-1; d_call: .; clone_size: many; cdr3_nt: TGCAGCGTTGAAGGGGTATTCGGGAACACTGAAGCTTTCTTT; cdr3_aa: CSVEGVFGNTEAFF
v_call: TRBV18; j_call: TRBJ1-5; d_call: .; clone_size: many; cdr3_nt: TGTGCCAGCTCACCACAGGAGTCGAGCAATCAGCCCCAGCATTTT; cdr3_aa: CASSPQESSNQPQHF
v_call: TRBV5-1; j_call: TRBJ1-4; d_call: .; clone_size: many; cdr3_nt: TGCGCCAGCAGCACGACCCAGGCGTCAACTAATGAAAAACTGTTTTTT; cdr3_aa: CASSTTQASTNEKLFF
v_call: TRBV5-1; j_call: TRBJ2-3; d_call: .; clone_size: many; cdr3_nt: TGCGCCAGCAGCCCAGAGGGATCAGATACGCAGTATTTT; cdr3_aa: CASSPEGSDTQYF
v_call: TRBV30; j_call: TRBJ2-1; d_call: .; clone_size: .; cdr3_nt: TGTGCCTGGTCTTACCGAACAGGGTCAGGGGAGCAGTTCTTC; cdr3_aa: CAWSYRTGSGEQFF
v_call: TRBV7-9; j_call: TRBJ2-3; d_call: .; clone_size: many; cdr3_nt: TGTGCCAGCAGCTTAAGGGGCGGTGCAGATACGCAGTATTTT; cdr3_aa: CASSLRGGADTQYF
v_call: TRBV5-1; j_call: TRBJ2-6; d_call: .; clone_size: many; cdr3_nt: TGCGCCAGCACCACGACAGCATCTGGGGCCAACGTCCTGACTTTC; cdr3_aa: CASTTTASGANVLTF
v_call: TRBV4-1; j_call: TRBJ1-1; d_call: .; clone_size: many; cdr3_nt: TGCGCCAGCAGCCAAGAGACTCACGCGCTTAGAAGAATGAACACTGAAGCTTTCTTT; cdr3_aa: CASSQETHALRRMNTEAFF
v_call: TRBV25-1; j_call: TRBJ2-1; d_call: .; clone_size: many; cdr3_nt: TGTGCCATGATTTTGGAGCAGTTCTTC; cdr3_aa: CAMILEQFF
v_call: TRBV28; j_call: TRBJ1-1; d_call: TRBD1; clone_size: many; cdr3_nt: TGTGCCAGCAGTTTCTCGGACAGGGTCACTGAAGCTTTCTTT; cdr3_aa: CASSFSDRVTEAFF
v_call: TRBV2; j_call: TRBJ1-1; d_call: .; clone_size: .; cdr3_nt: TGTGCCAGCAGTGACAGAGGGACTGAAGCTTTCTTT; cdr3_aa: CASSDRGTEAFF
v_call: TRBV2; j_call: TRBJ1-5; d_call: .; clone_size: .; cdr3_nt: TGTGCCAGCAGGGCAGAGAGCAATCAGCCCCAGCATTTT; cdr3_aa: CASRAESNQPQHF
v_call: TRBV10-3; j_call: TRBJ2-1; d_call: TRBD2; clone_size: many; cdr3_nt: TGTGCCATCAGTATGACCGGGACTAACAATGAGCAGTTCTTC; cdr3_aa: CAISMTGTNNEQFF
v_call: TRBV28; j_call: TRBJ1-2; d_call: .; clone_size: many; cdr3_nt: TGTGCCAGCAAAAAGACCAACTATGGCTACACCTTC; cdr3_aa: CASKKTNYGYTF
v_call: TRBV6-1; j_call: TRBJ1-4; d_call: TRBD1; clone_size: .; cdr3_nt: TGTGCCAGCATGGGCAGGGGGCGAGAAAAACTGTTTTTT; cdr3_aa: CASMGRGREKLFF
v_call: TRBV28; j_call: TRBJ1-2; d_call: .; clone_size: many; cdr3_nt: TGTGCCACCCAAAGGAGGGTCCCTACCCGAGCTAACTATGGCTACACCTTC; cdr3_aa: CATQRRVPTRANYGYTF
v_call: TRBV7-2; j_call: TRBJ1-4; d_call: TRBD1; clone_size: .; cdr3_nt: TGTGCCAGCAGCCCACCGACAGGGATAAACGAAAAACTGTTTTTT; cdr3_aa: CASSPPTGINEKLFF
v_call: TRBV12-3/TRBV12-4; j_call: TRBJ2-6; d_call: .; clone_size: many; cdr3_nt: TGTGCCAGCAGTTCCCGGGCCTTCCTTGGGCTCTCTGGGGCCAACGTCCTGACTTTC; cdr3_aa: CASSSRAFLGLSGANVLTF
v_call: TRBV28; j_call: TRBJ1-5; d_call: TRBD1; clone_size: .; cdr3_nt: TGTGCCAGCAGTTTGGGACAGGGTGATCAGCCCCAGCATTTT; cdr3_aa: CASSLGQGDQPQHF
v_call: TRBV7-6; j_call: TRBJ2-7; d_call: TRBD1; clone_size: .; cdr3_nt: TGTGCCAGCAGTCGAACCGGGACAGGGGGCGTTGAGCAGTACTTC; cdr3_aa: CASSRTGTGGVEQYF
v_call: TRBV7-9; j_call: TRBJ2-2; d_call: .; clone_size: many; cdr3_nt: TGTGCCAGCAGCTGGAGGGGGCCCGGGGAGCTGTTTTTT; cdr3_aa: CASSWRGPGELFF
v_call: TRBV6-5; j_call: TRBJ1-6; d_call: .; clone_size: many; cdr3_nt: TGTGCCAGCAGTGCCCTAAATTCACCCCTCCACTTT; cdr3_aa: CASSALNSPLHF